This T cell receptor (beta chain) was captured in a study of shared clonotypes between healthy human individuals. General study results and limits: Rarefaction demonstrated incomplete sorted-subset sequencing despite large depth.

Cells designated naive CD8 were CD45RO-negative and were positively selected for CCR7, with terminally differentiated effector memory CD45RA+ cells excluded. About this clone: Its antigen is currently unknown.

Sorted-subset replicate PCR reactions contained roughly 200 ng DNA, corresponding to some 29,000 T cell genomes. Sequencing used immunoSEQ multiplex PCR; TCRdb keeps in-frame clones, though not all of them. The sample records under 700,000 clones, roughly 96% being singletons. The CDR3 covers 14 residues. CDR1 is MGHRA, CDR2 YSYEKL, per germline. The V and J ends lost 2 bases and 9 bases respectively, with 14 bases between them. V and J are TRBV4-1 and TRBJ1-5; D ambiguous. The TCR originated in a woman aged 25 to 45 in good health. The source material was naive CD8+ T cells sorted from blood. The CDR3 DNA reads TGCGCCAGCAGCCAATGGCCCCGTGAGGGGCCCCAGCATTTT. This encodes CASSQWPREGPQHF.